Listed below are T cell receptor beta chains from one sample, sequenced in a study of blood T cell repertoires in COVID-19. Clones were read by immunoSEQ multiplex PCR, and TCRdb kept only the in-frame ones, dropping some. In the table there are 350,000 to 550,000 clones, roughly nine tenths of which are singletons. The specimen sequenced was PBMCs or T cells enriched from blood (not recorded which). The receptors stem from a woman younger than 35 with acute COVID-19. Both conserved end residues are part of each CDR3. Each record gives: D gene, CDR3 length, clone size, V gene, J gene, CDR3 DNA, CDR3 protein. A D gene is named only where the DNA matches it firmly. Size tells how often a clone was seen (once, few, many) or the class of an expanded clone, and some rows leave it out.

d_call: -
cdr3_length: 16
clone_size: -
v_call: TRBV5-5
j_call: TRBJ1-1
cdr3_nt: TGTGCCAGCAGCCGTCTCTCAGGGACGGGGGGCACTGAAGCTTTCTTT
cdr3_aa: CASSRLSGTGGTEAFF

d_call: -
cdr3_length: 17
clone_size: once
v_call: TRBV4-2
j_call: TRBJ1-3
cdr3_nt: TGTGCCAGCAGCCAAGGACGGGGCCTGGGACTCGGAAACACCATATATTTT
cdr3_aa: CASSQGRGLGLGNTIYF

d_call: -
cdr3_length: 17
clone_size: -
v_call: TRBV4-1
j_call: TRBJ2-1
cdr3_nt: TGCGCCAGCAGCCAAGTGTTTTTCCTACAGGTAAACAATGAGCAGTTCTTC
cdr3_aa: CASSQVFFLQVNNEQFF

d_call: TRBD2
cdr3_length: 14
clone_size: -
v_call: TRBV10-1
j_call: TRBJ2-1
cdr3_nt: TGCGCCAGCAGCCCGGGACTAGCGGCTAATGAGCAGTTCTTC
cdr3_aa: CASSPGLAANEQFF

d_call: -
cdr3_length: 16
clone_size: once
v_call: TRBV3-1/TRBV3-2
j_call: TRBJ2-3
cdr3_nt: TGTGCCAGCAGCCAAGACCCAACGAGGGGCACAGATACGCAGTATTTT
cdr3_aa: CASSQDPTRGTDTQYF

d_call: -
cdr3_length: 14
clone_size: -
v_call: TRBV7-9
j_call: TRBJ1-1
cdr3_nt: TGTGCCAGCAGCTTAGGGGGGCTATCGACTGAAGCTTTCTTT
cdr3_aa: CASSLGGLSTEAFF

d_call: TRBD1
cdr3_length: 15
clone_size: -
v_call: TRBV4-2
j_call: TRBJ2-7
cdr3_nt: TGTGCCAGCAGCCCACGGACAGGGGTAAACTACGAGCAGTACTTC
cdr3_aa: CASSPRTGVNYEQYF

d_call: -
cdr3_length: 16
clone_size: -
v_call: TRBV12-5
j_call: TRBJ1-5
cdr3_nt: TGTGCTAGTGGTTTGAGTGGGGCAGCTTCCAATCAGCCCCAGCATTTT
cdr3_aa: CASGLSGAASNQPQHF

d_call: -
cdr3_length: 13
clone_size: -
v_call: TRBV2
j_call: TRBJ1-2
cdr3_nt: TGTGCCAGCAGTCCGGGACAAAACTATGGCTACACCTTC
cdr3_aa: CASSPGQNYGYTF

d_call: -
cdr3_length: 14
clone_size: -
v_call: TRBV20-1
j_call: TRBJ1-2
cdr3_nt: TGCAGTGCTAGTGTCCGGACAAGCCGCTATGGCTACACCTTC
cdr3_aa: CSASVRTSRYGYTF

d_call: TRBD2
cdr3_length: 16
clone_size: -
v_call: TRBV5-1
j_call: TRBJ2-7
cdr3_nt: TGCGCCAGCAGCTTGGTGTCGTCGGGGGGGCCCTACGAGCAGTACTTC
cdr3_aa: CASSLVSSGGPYEQYF

d_call: -
cdr3_length: 15
clone_size: -
v_call: TRBV2
j_call: TRBJ2-1
cdr3_nt: TGTGCCAGCAGGAAGGGAAGGACAGCCTACAATGAGCAGTTCTTC
cdr3_aa: CASRKGRTAYNEQFF

d_call: TRBD1
cdr3_length: 16
clone_size: -
v_call: TRBV7-7
j_call: TRBJ1-1
cdr3_nt: TGTGCTAGCAGCCAAGTGGACAGGATCAGAGACACTGAAGCTTTCTTT
cdr3_aa: CASSQVDRIRDTEAFF

d_call: TRBD1
cdr3_length: 14
clone_size: -
v_call: TRBV28
j_call: TRBJ1-2
cdr3_nt: TGTGCCAGCAGTTTACGGACAGGGGGTAATGGCTACACCTTC
cdr3_aa: CASSLRTGGNGYTF

d_call: -
cdr3_length: 13
clone_size: -
v_call: TRBV27
j_call: TRBJ2-7
cdr3_nt: TGTGCCAGCAGTCTCTCCCCCCTTTACGAGCAGTACTTC
cdr3_aa: CASSLSPLYEQYF

d_call: TRBD1
cdr3_length: 19
clone_size: -
v_call: TRBV24-1
j_call: TRBJ2-2
cdr3_nt: TGTGCCACCAGTGATTTACGTACGGAACCGGGACAGAGCACCGGGGAGCTGTTTTTT
cdr3_aa: CATSDLRTEPGQSTGELFF

d_call: -
cdr3_length: 13
clone_size: few
v_call: TRBV27
j_call: TRBJ1-3
cdr3_nt: TGTGCCAGTTCACAGAACTCTGGAAACACCATATATTTT
cdr3_aa: CASSQNSGNTIYF

d_call: -
cdr3_length: 14
clone_size: -
v_call: TRBV19
j_call: TRBJ1-5
cdr3_nt: TGTGCCAGTAGTATTAGTACAGCTAATCAGCCCCAGCATTTT
cdr3_aa: CASSISTANQPQHF

d_call: -
cdr3_length: 13
clone_size: -
v_call: TRBV2
j_call: TRBJ1-2
cdr3_nt: TGTGCCAGCCCCGGGGGGGGGTCCTATGGCTACACCTTC
cdr3_aa: CASPGGGSYGYTF

d_call: -
cdr3_length: 16
clone_size: -
v_call: TRBV4-3
j_call: TRBJ2-3
cdr3_nt: TGCGCCAGCAGCCAAGGATTACCCGCGGGGGCCGATACGCAGTATTTT
cdr3_aa: CASSQGLPAGADTQYF

d_call: -
cdr3_length: 15
clone_size: -
v_call: TRBV4-3
j_call: TRBJ1-1
cdr3_nt: TGCGCCAGCAGCCAAGATATAGGAGGTTACACTGAAGCTTTCTTT
cdr3_aa: CASSQDIGGYTEAFF

d_call: TRBD2
cdr3_length: 17
clone_size: -
v_call: TRBV15
j_call: TRBJ2-7
cdr3_nt: TGTGCCACCAGCAATACCTGGGGGAGCGGGGTTACCTACGAGCAGTACTTC
cdr3_aa: CATSNTWGSGVTYEQYF

d_call: TRBD2
cdr3_length: 14
clone_size: -
v_call: TRBV28
j_call: TRBJ2-7
cdr3_nt: TGTGCCAGCAGTTTCGAACTAGCGGGTCCATATCAGTACTTC
cdr3_aa: CASSFELAGPYQYF

d_call: -
cdr3_length: 13
clone_size: -
v_call: TRBV11-2
j_call: TRBJ2-7
cdr3_nt: TGTGCCAGCAGCCAATATCGAGGCTACGAGCAGTACTTC
cdr3_aa: CASSQYRGYEQYF

d_call: -
cdr3_length: 15
clone_size: few
v_call: TRBV19
j_call: TRBJ1-5
cdr3_nt: TGTGCCAGTAGTCTTGGACTGGCTGGCAATCAGCCCCAGCATTTT
cdr3_aa: CASSLGLAGNQPQHF

d_call: -
cdr3_length: 13
clone_size: -
v_call: TRBV24-1
j_call: TRBJ2-2
cdr3_nt: TGTGCCACCACCCGGGATAACACCGGGGAGCTGTTTTTT
cdr3_aa: CATTRDNTGELFF

d_call: TRBD2
cdr3_length: 17
clone_size: -
v_call: TRBV10-1
j_call: TRBJ2-3
cdr3_nt: TGCGCCAGCAGCCCGAGACTAGCGGGGGGGCCTGGAGATACGCAGTATTTT
cdr3_aa: CASSPRLAGGPGDTQYF

d_call: -
cdr3_length: 13
clone_size: -
v_call: TRBV7-2
j_call: TRBJ1-5
cdr3_nt: TGTGCCAGCAGCTTAGCGGAGGCTCAGCCCCAGCATTTT
cdr3_aa: CASSLAEAQPQHF

d_call: -
cdr3_length: 11
clone_size: -
v_call: TRBV30
j_call: TRBJ1-2
cdr3_nt: TGTGCCTGGACCTTGGGGGCTGGCTACACCTTC
cdr3_aa: CAWTLGAGYTF

d_call: -
cdr3_length: 15
clone_size: -
v_call: TRBV7-9
j_call: TRBJ1-4
cdr3_nt: TGTGCCAGCAGCTTAAGCAGGGGCAGGAATGAAAAACTGTTTTTT
cdr3_aa: CASSLSRGRNEKLFF

d_call: TRBD2
cdr3_length: 15
clone_size: -
v_call: TRBV7-9
j_call: TRBJ2-1
cdr3_nt: TGTGCCAGCAGCTATACTAGCGGAAGATACAATGAGCAGTTCTTC
cdr3_aa: CASSYTSGRYNEQFF

d_call: TRBD1
cdr3_length: 14
clone_size: -
v_call: TRBV11-2
j_call: TRBJ1-4
cdr3_nt: TGTGCCAGCAGCTTAGAACAGGGGGATGAAAAACTGTTTTTT
cdr3_aa: CASSLEQGDEKLFF

d_call: TRBD1
cdr3_length: 15
clone_size: -
v_call: TRBV9
j_call: TRBJ2-7
cdr3_nt: TGTGCCAGCAGCGCTACAGGGGGCTCAGGTTACGAGCAGTACTTC
cdr3_aa: CASSATGGSGYEQYF

d_call: -
cdr3_length: 16
clone_size: -
v_call: TRBV7-2
j_call: TRBJ2-1
cdr3_nt: TGTGCCAGCAGCGCAGGATACAGCGGTATCTACAATGAGCAGTTCTTC
cdr3_aa: CASSAGYSGIYNEQFF

d_call: -
cdr3_length: 15
clone_size: few
v_call: TRBV3-1/TRBV3-2
j_call: TRBJ1-5
cdr3_nt: TGTGCCAGCAGCCAAGGATCCGGGTACAATCAGCCCCAGCATTTT
cdr3_aa: CASSQGSGYNQPQHF

d_call: -
cdr3_length: 12
clone_size: -
v_call: TRBV3-1/TRBV3-2
j_call: TRBJ1-1
cdr3_nt: TGTGCCAGCAGCCCACAGCCGGGGGTGGCTTTCTTT
cdr3_aa: CASSPQPGVAFF

d_call: -
cdr3_length: 17
clone_size: -
v_call: TRBV11-2
j_call: TRBJ2-7
cdr3_nt: TGTGCCAGCAGCTCTACCCGGGGTAGCGGACCCTCCTACGAGCAGTACTTC
cdr3_aa: CASSSTRGSGPSYEQYF